This T cell receptor (beta chain) was captured by sequencing in a study of shared clonotypes between healthy human individuals (dated by TCRdb to 2019 to 2021). As for the study more broadly: Three men and a couple of women, aged 18 to 49 years, made up the cohort. To increase sequencing depth and limit assay-specific biases, different laboratories used diverse techniques to prepare libraries and sequence TCR repertoires. Per donor, three plates each were used for CD4 naive and CD4 memory, two for CD8 naive, and one for CD8 memory. Between about 0.85 and 9.5 billion PBMCs per donor were obtained by leukapheresis. To estimate repertoire size and how much clonotypes are shared between individuals, the study performed deep sequencing of blood TCR repertoires from about five healthy adults.

TCR CDR3 regions were amplified from genomic DNA by multiplex PCR using the deep immunoSEQ assay. For each cell subset, the extracted genomic DNA was distributed evenly across all wells of several immunoSEQ 96-well plates, and each plate served as one replicate. For sorted subsets, around 200 ng genomic DNA, equal to approximately 30,000 T cell genomes, was loaded into each replicate PCR. Purified libraries were measured with a Qubit 3.0 fluorometer, size-checked on a Bioanalyzer 2100, and measured again with the KAPA Library Quantification kit. A separate single-read 150-cycle Illumina NextSeq 550 flow cell was used to sequence each immunoSEQ 96-well plate. The paper's processing steps were these. Because the immunoSEQ output included only junctional sequences and no quality scores, the filtering could not be the same as the filtering used for full-length reads. Sequences were annotated with PyIR, a Python wrapper for IgBLAST v1.9, and V/J genes and CDR3 were assigned using IMGT germline references. Reads with weak V/J assignments (E-value above 1e-6), missing CDR3, stop codons, out-of-frame junctions, or ambiguous translated residues were removed. V3J clonotypes were defined by identical inferred V gene, J gene, and CDR3 amino acid sequence. Percentage overlap between repertoires was calculated by dividing the number of shared unique clonotypes by the size of the smaller repertoire. RTK rarefaction, the Chao1 estimator, and Recon v2.1 estimates of unobserved clonotypes were used to assess repertoire richness. OLGA was used to compute generation probabilities for all TCRbeta clonotypes that the gDNA method yielded from several donors. In its TCRdb copy, this immuneACCESS table keeps in-frame sequences only and misses some clones. Where compared with another copy, unresolved V genes explain less than half of these, and the others have no known cause. V and J calls and clone size are given by that table; D and trimming were obtained from the DNA. The sample contains about 1,900,000 clones, about 95% of them found a single time. Roughly 1.2% of the sample belongs to the ten largest clones.

CD8 naive samples were obtained by positive selection for CCR7 among CD45RO-negative cells, yielding a CD45RA+CCR7+ population from which TemRA cells were excluded. Donors were healthy HIV-negative adults with no recently reported acute infections or vaccinations. Every donor was a Caucasian adult living in Nashville, Tennessee, USA. Blood was obtained by leukapheresis, after which PBMCs were separated by Ficoll-Histopaque density gradient centrifugation and cryopreserved in liquid nitrogen vapor phase. Analytical flow cytometry was used to check the purity and quantity of each magnetically sorted T cell population. Genomic DNA was isolated from each sorted fraction and quantified by UV absorbance on a Nanodrop 2000c. For this clone: No cognate antigen has been identified for it. One base away there is no much larger clone; base qualities are not given. This CDR3 is also generated by other DNA sequences in the sample.

From the cysteine through the phenylalanine, the CDR3 covers 14 amino acids. CDR3 DNA only is kept here, 42 bases in frame from base 1. A distance of 13 bases separates the germline ends of V and J, which lose 1 base and 5 bases respectively. The CDR1 and CDR2 encoded by the germline V gene (reference sequence) are SGHNT and YYREEE. The paper's findings and limits, for the study overall: Pairwise subsampling led to the expectation that sequencing depth would affect the degree of clonotype sharing among donors. Naive subsets generally had larger estimated clonotype richness than memory subsets did. Rarefaction of sorted-subset datasets indicated incomplete sequencing despite the large sequencing depth. The genetic and exposure-history diversity represented was limited by the small number of donors. Sharing across four donors was observed for about 5% of naive CD4, about 3.2% of naive CD8, 2% to 2.5% of memory CD4, and 0.4% of memory CD8 clonotypes. Compared with non-shared clonotypes, clonotypes shared by all four sorted-subset donors had higher generation probabilities. Sampling was restricted to blood, and TCR repertoires in tissues likely differ from the TCR repertoires found in blood.

The sample was naive CD8+ T cells sorted from blood. Explained via the paper, the cell subset or site label denotes: CD45RA+CCR7+. The TCR comes from a man aged 18 to 30 in good health. The chain is assembled from TRBV5-4 and TRBJ2-7, with a weak D call of TRBD1 (5 bases match). The DNA sequence follows: TGTGCCAGCAGCTTGCGGCCAGGGTACGACGAGCAGTACTTC. This translates into CASSLRPGYDEQYF.